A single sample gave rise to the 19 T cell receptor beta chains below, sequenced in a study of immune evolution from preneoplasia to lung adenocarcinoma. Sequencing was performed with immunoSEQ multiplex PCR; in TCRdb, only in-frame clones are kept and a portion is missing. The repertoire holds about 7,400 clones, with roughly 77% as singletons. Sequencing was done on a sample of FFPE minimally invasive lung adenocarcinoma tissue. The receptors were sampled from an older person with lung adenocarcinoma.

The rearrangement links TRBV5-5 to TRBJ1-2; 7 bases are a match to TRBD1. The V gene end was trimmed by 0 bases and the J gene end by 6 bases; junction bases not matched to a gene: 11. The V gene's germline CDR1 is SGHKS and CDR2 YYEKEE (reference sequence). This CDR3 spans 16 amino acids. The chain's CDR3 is CASSLEGQQVIDGYTF. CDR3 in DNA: TGTGCCAGCAGCTTGGAGGGACAGCAAGTTATCGATGGCTACACCTTC.

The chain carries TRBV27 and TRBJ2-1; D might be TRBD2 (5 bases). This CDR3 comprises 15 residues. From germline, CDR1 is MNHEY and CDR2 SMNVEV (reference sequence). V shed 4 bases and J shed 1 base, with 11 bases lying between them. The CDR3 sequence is CASSSPGRSYNEQFF. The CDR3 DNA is TGTGCCAGCAGTTCCCCGGGGAGATCCTACAATGAGCAGTTCTTC.

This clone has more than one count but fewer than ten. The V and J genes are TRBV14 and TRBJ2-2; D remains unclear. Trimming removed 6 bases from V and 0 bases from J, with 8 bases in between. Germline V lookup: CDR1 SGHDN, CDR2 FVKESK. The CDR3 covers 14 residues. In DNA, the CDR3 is TGTGCCAGCAGGGCGGAAACGAACACCGGGGAGCTGTTTTTT. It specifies CASRAETNTGELFF.

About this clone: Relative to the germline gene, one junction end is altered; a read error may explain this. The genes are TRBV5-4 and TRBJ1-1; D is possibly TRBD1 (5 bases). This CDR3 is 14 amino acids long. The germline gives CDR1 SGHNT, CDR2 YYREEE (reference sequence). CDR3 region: CASNLGTSGTEAFF. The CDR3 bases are TGTGCCAGCAACTTGGGGACCTCGGGCACTGAAGCTTTCTTT.

CDR3 sequence (DNA): TGCGCCAGCAGTCAAAGGGACAGGGTTATCGATGGCCGTGAAAAACTGTTTTTT. Translating gives CASSQRDRVIDGREKLFF. The J gene is TRBJ1-4, the V gene TRBV23-1; 9 bases line up with TRBD1. TRBV23-1 is classed as an ORF, of uncertain function. Unmatched junction bases numbered 14, after V lost 2 bases and J lost 7 bases. The CDR3 runs to 18 residues.

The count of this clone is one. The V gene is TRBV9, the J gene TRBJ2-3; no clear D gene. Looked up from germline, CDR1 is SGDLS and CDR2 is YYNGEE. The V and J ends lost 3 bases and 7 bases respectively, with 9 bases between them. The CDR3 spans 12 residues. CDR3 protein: CASSGPENTQYF. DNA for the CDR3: TGTGCCAGCAGCGGCCCGGAGAATACGCAGTATTTT.

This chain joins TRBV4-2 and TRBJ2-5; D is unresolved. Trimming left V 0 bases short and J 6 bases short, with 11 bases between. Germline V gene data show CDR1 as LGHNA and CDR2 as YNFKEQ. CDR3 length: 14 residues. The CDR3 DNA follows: TGTGCCAGCAGCCAAGATCAAGGTACTAAGACCCAGTACTTC. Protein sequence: CASSQDQGTKTQYF.

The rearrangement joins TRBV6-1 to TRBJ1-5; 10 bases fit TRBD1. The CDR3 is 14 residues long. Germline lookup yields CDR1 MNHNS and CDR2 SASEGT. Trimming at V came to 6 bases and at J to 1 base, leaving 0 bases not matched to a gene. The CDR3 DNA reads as TGTGCCAGCAGGGGACAGGGGAGCAATCAGCCCCAGCATTTT. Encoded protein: CASRGQGSNQPQHF.

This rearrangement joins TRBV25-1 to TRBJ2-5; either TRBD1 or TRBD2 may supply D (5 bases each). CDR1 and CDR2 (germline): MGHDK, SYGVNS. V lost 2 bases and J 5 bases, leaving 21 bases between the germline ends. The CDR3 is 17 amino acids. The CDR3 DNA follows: TGTGCCAGCAGTGAACTCCCCGGTGAGAGGGGCTGGGAGACCCAGTACTTC. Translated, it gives CASSELPGERGWETQYF.

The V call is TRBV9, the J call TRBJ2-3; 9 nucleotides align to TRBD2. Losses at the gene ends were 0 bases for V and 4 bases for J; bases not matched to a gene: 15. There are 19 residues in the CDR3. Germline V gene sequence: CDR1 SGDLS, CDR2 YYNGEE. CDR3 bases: TGTGCCAGCAGCGTAGGGACTAGCGTCCCCCGCCGCACTTCAGATACGCAGTATTTT. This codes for CASSVGTSVPRRTSDTQYF.

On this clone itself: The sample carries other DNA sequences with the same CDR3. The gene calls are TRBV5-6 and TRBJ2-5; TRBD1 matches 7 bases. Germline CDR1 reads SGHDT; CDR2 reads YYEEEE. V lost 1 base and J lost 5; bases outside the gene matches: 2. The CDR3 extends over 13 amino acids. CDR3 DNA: TGTGCCAGCAGCTTGCGGACAGGCGAGACCCAGTACTTC. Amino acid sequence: CASSLRTGETQYF.

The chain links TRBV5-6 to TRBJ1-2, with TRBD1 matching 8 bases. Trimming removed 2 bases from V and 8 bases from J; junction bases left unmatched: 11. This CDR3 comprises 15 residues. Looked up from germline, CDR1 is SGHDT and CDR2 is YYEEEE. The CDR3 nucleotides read TGTGCCAGCAGCTTCGGACAGGGACCTATTCAAGGCTACACCTTC. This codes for CASSFGQGPIQGYTF.

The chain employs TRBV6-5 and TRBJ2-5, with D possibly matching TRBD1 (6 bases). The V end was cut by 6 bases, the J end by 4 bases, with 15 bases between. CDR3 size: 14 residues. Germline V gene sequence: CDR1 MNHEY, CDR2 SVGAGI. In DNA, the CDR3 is TGTGCCAGCAGCCCTCGAAGGGGGTCAGAGACCCAGTACTTC. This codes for CASSPRRGSETQYF.

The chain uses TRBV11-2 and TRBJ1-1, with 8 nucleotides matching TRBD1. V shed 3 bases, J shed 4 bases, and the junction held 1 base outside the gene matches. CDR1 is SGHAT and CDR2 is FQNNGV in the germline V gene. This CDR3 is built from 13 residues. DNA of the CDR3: TGTGCCAGCAGCTTTGGACAGGGCACTGAAGCTTTCTTT. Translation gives CASSFGQGTEAFF.

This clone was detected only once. In DNA form, the CDR3 reads TGTGCCAGCAGCAGTCCGGGGAAAGGAAAGGAAAAACTGTTTTTT. Protein: CASSSPGKGKEKLFF. The gene calls are TRBV28 and TRBJ1-4; D ambiguous. There are 15 residues in the CDR3. Trimming took 6 bases from V and 8 from J, leaving 19 bases between them. The germline CDR1 and CDR2 sequences are MDHEN and SYDVKM.

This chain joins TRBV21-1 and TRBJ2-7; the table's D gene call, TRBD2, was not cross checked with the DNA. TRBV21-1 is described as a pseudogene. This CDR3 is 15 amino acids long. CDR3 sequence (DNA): TGTGCCAGCAGTCCCCGGGGGGACCTTCCCTACGAGCAGTACTTC. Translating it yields CASSPRGDLPYEQYF.

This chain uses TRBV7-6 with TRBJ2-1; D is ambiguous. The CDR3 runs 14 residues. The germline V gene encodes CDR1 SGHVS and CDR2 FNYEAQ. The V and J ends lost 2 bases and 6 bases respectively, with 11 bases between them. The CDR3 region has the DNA TGTGCCAGCAGCTTAAAACAAAGCCCCAATGAGCAGTTCTTC. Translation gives CASSLKQSPNEQFF.

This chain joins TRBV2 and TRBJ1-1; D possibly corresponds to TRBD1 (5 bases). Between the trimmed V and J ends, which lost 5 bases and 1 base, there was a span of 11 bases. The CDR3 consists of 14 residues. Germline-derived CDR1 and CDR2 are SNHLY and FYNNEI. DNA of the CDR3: TGTGCCAGCAGTATGAACGGGGGGAACACTGAAGCTTTCTTT. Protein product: CASSMNGGNTEAFF.

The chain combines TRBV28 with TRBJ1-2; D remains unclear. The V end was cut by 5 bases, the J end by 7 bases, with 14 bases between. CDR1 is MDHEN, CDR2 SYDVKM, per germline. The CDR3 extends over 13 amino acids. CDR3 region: CASSLAGWFGYTF. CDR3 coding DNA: TGTGCCAGCAGTCTTGCGGGGTGGTTTGGCTACACCTTC.